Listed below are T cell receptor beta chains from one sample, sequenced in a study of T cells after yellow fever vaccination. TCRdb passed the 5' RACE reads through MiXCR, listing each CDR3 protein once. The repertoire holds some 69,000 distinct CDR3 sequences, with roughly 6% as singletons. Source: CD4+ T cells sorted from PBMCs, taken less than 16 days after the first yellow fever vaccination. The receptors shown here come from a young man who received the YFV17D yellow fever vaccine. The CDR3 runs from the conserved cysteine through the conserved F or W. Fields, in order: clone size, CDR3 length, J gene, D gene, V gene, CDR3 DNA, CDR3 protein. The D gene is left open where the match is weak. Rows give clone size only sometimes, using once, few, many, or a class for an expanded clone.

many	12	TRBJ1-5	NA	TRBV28	TGTGCCAGCAGGCCCAGCAATCAGCCCCAGCATTTT	CASRPSNQPQHF
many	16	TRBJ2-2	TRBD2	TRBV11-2	TGTGCCAGCAGCTCCTTAGCGGGGGGCGGCTCCGGGGAGCTGTTTTTT	CASSSLAGGGSGELFF
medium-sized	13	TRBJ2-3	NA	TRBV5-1	TGCGCCAGCAGCACTGAGGGATCAGATACGCAGTATTTT	CASSTEGSDTQYF
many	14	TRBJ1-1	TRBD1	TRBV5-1	TGCGCCAGCAGTCTTGACACCGGACAGGAAGAAGCTTTCTTT	CASSLDTGQEEAFF
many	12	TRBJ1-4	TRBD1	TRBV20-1	TGCAGTGCCCAGGACAGGGATGAAAAACTGTTTTTT	CSAQDRDEKLFF
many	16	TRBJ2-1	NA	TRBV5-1	TGCGCCAGCAGCTTGGCCGAGGGGGGGTCTTACAATGAGCAGTTCTTC	CASSLAEGGSYNEQFF
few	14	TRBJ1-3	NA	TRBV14	TGTGCCAGCAGCCTAGACCTCTCTGGAAACACCATATATTTT	CASSLDLSGNTIYF
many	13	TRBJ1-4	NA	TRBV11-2	TGTGCCAGCAGCTTAGTAAGCAATGAAAAACTGTTTTTT	CASSLVSNEKLFF
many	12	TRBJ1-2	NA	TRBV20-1	TGCAGTGCTAATCAGGAAAACTATGGCTACACCTTC	CSANQENYGYTF
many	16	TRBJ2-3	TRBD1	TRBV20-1	TGCAGTGCTACCCTTCCTGGCAGGGGGCAGGCAGATACGCAGTATTTT	CSATLPGRGQADTQYF
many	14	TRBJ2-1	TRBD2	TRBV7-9	TGTGCCAGCACTAAAAGCGGGGGGGTCCCTGAGCAGTTCTTC	CASTKSGGVPEQFF
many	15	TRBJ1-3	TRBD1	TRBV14	TGTGCCAGCAGCAGACAGGGGGCTCGTGGAAACACCATATATTTT	CASSRQGARGNTIYF
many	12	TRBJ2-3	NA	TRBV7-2	TGTGCCAGCCTCGTGGCCACAGATACGCAGTATTTT	CASLVATDTQYF
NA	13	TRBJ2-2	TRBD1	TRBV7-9	TGTGCCAGCACCTCAACAGGGGCCGGGGAGCTGTTTTTT	CASTSTGAGELFF
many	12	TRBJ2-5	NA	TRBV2	TGTGCCAGCGCTCCCCAGCTCGAGACCCAGTACTTC	CASAPQLETQYF
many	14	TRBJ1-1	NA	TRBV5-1	TGCGCCAGCAGCTTGTTCGGGGAGAACACTGAAGCTTTCTTT	CASSLFGENTEAFF
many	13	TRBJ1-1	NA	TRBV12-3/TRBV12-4	TGTGCCAGCAGTGGCCACTCGAACACTGAAGCTTTCTTT	CASSGHSNTEAFF
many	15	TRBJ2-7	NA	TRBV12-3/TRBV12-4	TGTGCCAGCAGTTTAATGCTGGGGGCGCGCTACGAGCAGTACTTC	CASSLMLGARYEQYF
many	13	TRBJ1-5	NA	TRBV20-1	TGCAGTGCTAGGCGGGACACCAATCAGCCCCAGCATTTT	CSARRDTNQPQHF
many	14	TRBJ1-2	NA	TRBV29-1	TGCAGCGTTGAAGCATGGGACCGAGACTATGGCTACACCTTC	CSVEAWDRDYGYTF
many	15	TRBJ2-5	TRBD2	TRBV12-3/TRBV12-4	TGTGCCAGCACCAGTAGCGGGGGGCCCCCGGAGACCCAGTACTTC	CASTSSGGPPETQYF
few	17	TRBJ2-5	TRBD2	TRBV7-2	TGTGCCAGCAGCTTAGGGGTAGCGGGGGGGCTGGGAGAGACCCAGTACTTC	CASSLGVAGGLGETQYF
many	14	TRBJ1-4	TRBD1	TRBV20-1	TGCAGTGTTCCGAGGGGACAGGGAAATGAAAAACTGTTTTTT	CSVPRGQGNEKLFF
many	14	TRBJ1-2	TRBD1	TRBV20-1	TGCAGTGCTACTCAGGGGGCGCTGGTTGGTGGCTACACCTTC	CSATQGALVGGYTF
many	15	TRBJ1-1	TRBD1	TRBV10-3	TGTGCCATCAGCGAGATGACAGGGGGAGACACTGAAGCTTTCTTT	CAISEMTGGDTEAFF
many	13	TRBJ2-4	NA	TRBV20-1	TGCAGTGAGCATGGGGATGGCAAAAACATTCAGTACTTC	CSEHGDGKNIQYF
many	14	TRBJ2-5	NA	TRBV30	TGTGCCTGGAGTCCCGGTTCTTCTCGAGAGACCCAGTACTTC	CAWSPGSSRETQYF
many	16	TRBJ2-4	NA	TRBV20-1	TGCAGTGCTACCGACCCCTCTTCCACGGCCAAAAACATTCAGTACTTC	CSATDPSSTAKNIQYF
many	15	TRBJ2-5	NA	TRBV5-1	TGCGCCAGCAGCTTCTCCGGGACTGGCCAAGAGACCCAGTACTTC	CASSFSGTGQETQYF
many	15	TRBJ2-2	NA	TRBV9	TGTGCCAGCAGCTACCGGACAGTGTCCACCGGGGAGCTGTTTTTT	CASSYRTVSTGELFF
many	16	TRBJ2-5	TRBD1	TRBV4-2	TGTGCCAGCAGCCAAGCTACCGGACAGGGCCAAGAGACCCAGTACTTC	CASSQATGQGQETQYF
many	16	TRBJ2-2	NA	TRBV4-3	TGCGCCAGCAGCCAAGATACCCCGGGGGAAACCGGGGAGCTGTTTTTT	CASSQDTPGETGELFF
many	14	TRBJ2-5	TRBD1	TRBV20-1	TGCAGTGCACCAAGCCCAGGGACAGGGGAGACCCAGTACTTC	CSAPSPGTGETQYF
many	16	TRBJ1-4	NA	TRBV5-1	TGCGCCAGCAGCTTCGCCCGTTGGTCTACTAATGAAAAACTGTTTTTT	CASSFARWSTNEKLFF
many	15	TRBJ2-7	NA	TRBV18	TGTGCCAGCTCACCGGGGGGAAGGAGCTCCTACGAGCAGTACTTC	CASSPGGRSSYEQYF
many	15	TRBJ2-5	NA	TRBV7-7	TGTGCTAGCAGCTTAGCTCTGGCCAGGGCTGAGACCCAGTACTTC	CASSLALARAETQYF
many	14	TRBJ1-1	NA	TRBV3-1	TGTGCCAGCAGCCAAGATCTCCGTAACACTGAAGCTTTCTTT	CASSQDLRNTEAFF
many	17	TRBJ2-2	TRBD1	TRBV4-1	TGCGCCAGCAGCCAAACTGGACAGGGGAGGAACACCGGGGAGCTGTTTTTT	CASSQTGQGRNTGELFF
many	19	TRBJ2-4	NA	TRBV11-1	TGTGCCAGCAGCCCGCGCGAGTCCGGGGATCTACTAGCCAAAAACATTCAGTACTTC	CASSPRESGDLLAKNIQYF
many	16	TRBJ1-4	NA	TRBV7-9	TGTGCCAGCAGCTTACAGGCCTTAGGAACTAATGAAAAACTGTTTTTT	CASSLQALGTNEKLFF
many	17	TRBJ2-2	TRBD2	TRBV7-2	TGTGCCAGCAGCTTACCTAGCGGGGGGGCGGTCACCGGGGAGCTGTTTTTT	CASSLPSGGAVTGELFF
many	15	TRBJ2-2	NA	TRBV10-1	TGCGCCAGCAGTGAGGCCGGGACTAACACCGGGGAGCTGTTTTTT	CASSEAGTNTGELFF
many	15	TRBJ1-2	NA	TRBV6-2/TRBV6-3	TGTGCCAGCACCCGAGCGGACGGAAATAACTATGGCTACACCTTC	CASTRADGNNYGYTF
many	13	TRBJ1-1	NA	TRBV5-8	TGTGCCACCCGGCTAGCCCTGAACACTGAAGCTTTCTTT	CATRLALNTEAFF
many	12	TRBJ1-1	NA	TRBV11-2	TGTGCCAGCAGCTTAGATACAGCCGAAGCTTTCTTT	CASSLDTAEAFF
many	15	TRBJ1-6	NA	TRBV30	TGTGCCTGGAGTGTATTGCGCCGTTATAATTCACCCCTCCACTTT	CAWSVLRRYNSPLHF
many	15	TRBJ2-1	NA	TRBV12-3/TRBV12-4	TGTGCCAGCAGACCGGGTTTGACGGTTCTGGGTGAGCAGTTCTTC	CASRPGLTVLGEQFF
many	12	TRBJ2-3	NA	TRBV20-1	TGCAGTGCAACGGACATGACAGATACGCAGTATTTT	CSATDMTDTQYF